This TCR beta chain was retrieved from a study of OX40 agonist ivuxolimab in advanced cancers. The method was immunoSEQ multiplex PCR; TCRdb's version includes in-frame clones alone and lacks a portion of them. This sample has about 64,000 clones, with about 90% found just once. The sequence was collected from an adult with an advanced solid tumor such as melanoma, head and neck, liver or kidney cancer. The specimen was CD4+ or CD8+ T cells sorted from blood, collected in a trial of the OX40 agonist ivuxolimab.

The CDR3 DNA follows: TGTGCCAGCAGCGTAGAGGCGGGGGTCGGTGGCTACACCTTC. Protein: CASSVEAGVGGYTF. The chain uses TRBV9 and TRBJ1-2, with D possibly being TRBD1 (5 bases). This CDR3 contains 14 residues. CDR1 is SGDLS and CDR2 is YYNGEE in the germline V gene. Trimming removed 0 bases from V and 7 bases from J, with 13 bases in between. The full variable domain, its missing parts supplied by reference TRBV9 and TRBJ1-2, is DSGVTQTPKHLITATGQRVTLRCSPRSGDLSVYWYQQSLDQGLQFLIQYYNGEERAKGNILERFSAQQFPDLHSELNLSSLELGDSALYFCASSVEAGVGGYTFGSGTRLTVV.